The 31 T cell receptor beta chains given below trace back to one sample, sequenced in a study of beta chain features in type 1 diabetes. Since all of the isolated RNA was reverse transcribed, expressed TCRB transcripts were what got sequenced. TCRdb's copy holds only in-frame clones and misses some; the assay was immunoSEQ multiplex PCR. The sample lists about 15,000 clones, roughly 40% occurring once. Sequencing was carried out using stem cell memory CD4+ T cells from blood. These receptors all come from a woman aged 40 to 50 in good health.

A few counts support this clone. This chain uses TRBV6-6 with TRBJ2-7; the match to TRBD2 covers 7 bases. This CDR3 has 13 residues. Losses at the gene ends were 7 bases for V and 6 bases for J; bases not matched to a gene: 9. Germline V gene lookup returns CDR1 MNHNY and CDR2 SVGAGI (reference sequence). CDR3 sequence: CASISSGASEQYF. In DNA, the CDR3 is TGTGCCAGCATATCCAGCGGGGCGTCCGAGCAGTACTTC.

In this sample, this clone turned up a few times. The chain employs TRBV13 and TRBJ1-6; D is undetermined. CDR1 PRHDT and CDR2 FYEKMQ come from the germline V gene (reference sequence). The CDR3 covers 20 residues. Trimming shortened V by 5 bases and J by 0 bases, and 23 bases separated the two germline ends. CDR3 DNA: TGTGCCAGCAGCCAACTCCGGCGGACGAATGGGAGCTCCTATAATTCACCCCTCCACTTT. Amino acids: CASSQLRRTNGSSYNSPLHF.

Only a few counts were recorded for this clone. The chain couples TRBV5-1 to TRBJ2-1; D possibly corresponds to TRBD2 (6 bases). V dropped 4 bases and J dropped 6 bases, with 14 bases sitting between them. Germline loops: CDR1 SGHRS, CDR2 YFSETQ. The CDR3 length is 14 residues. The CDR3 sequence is CASSQTGTSNEQFF. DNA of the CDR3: TGCGCCAGCAGCCAAACCGGGACTTCCAATGAGCAGTTCTTC.

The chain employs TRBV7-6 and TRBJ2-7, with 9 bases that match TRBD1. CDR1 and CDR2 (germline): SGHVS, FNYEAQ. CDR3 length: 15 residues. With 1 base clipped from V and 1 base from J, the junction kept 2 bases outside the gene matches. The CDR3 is CASSLEGTGSYEQYF. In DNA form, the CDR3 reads TGTGCCAGCAGCTTAGAGGGGACAGGGTCCTACGAGCAGTACTTC.

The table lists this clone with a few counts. The CDR3: CSARVGAFYEQYF. The CDR3 DNA reads as TGCAGCGCCAGAGTAGGGGCGTTCTACGAGCAGTACTTC. The rearrangement links TRBV29-1 to TRBJ2-7; possible D gene TRBD1, 5 bases. With 7 bases removed from V and 3 bases from J, the gap between germline ends came to 16 bases. There are 13 residues in the CDR3. Germline lookup yields CDR1 SQVTM and CDR2 ANQGSEA.

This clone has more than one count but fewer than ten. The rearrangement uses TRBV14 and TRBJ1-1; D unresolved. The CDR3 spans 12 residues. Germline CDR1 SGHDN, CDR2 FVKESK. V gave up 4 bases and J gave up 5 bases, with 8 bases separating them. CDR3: CASSLKTTEAFF. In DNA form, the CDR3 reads TGTGCCAGCAGCCTAAAGACAACTGAAGCTTTCTTT.

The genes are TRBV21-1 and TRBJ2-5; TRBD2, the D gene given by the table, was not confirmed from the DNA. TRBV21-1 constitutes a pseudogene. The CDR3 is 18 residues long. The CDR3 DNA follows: TGTGCCAGCAGCAAGGCCCTACCGAACGGGGGGGCAGGGGAGACCCAGTACTTC. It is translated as CASSKALPNGGAGETQYF.

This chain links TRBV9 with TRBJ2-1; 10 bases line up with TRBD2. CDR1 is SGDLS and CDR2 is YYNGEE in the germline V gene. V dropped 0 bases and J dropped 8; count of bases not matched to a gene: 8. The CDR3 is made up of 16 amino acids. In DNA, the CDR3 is TGTGCCAGCAGCGTAGGTCCTAGCGGGGGTTTTGATGAGCAGTTCTTC. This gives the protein CASSVGPSGGFDEQFF.

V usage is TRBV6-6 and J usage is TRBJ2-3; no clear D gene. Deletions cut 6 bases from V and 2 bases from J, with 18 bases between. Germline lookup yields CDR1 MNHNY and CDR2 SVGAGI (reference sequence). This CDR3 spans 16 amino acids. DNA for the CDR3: TGTGCCAGCAGCCCCGTTGCACACCTCGCCACAGATACGCAGTATTTT. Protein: CASSPVAHLATDTQYF.

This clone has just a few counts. The CDR3 region is CASSLTGNEQYF. The CDR3 nucleotides are TGCGCCAGCAGCTTAACAGGGAACGAGCAGTACTTC. The V and J genes are TRBV5-1 and TRBJ2-7; tentative D call: TRBD1 (6 bases). CDR3 length equals 12 residues. Germline values: CDR1 SGHRS, CDR2 YFSETQ. The V end was cut by 2 bases, the J end by 5 bases, with 8 bases between. Full variable domain (outside the CDR3, taken from reference TRBV5-1 and TRBJ2-7): KAGVTQTPRYLIKTRGQQVTLSCSPISGHRSVSWYQQTPGQGLQFLFEYFSETQRNKGNFPGRFSGRQFSNSRSEMNVSTLELGDSALYLCASSLTGNEQYFGPGTRLTVT.

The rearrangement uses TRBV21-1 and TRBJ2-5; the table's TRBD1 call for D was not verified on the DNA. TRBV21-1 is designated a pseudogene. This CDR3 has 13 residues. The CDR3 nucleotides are TGTGCCAGCACTCTGCCGCAGGGGGAGACCCAGTACTTC. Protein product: CASTLPQGETQYF.

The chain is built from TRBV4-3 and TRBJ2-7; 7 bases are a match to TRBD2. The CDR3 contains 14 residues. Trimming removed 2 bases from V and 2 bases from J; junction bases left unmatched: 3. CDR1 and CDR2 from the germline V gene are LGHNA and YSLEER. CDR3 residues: CASSQTGLPYEQYF. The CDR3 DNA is TGCGCCAGCAGCCAAACGGGACTACCCTACGAGCAGTACTTC.

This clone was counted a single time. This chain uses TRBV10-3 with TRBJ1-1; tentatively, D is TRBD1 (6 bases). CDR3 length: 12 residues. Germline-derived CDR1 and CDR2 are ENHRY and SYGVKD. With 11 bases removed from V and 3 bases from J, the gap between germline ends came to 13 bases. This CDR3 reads CAVQGRDTEAFF. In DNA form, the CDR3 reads TGTGCCGTGCAGGGGAGGGACACTGAAGCTTTCTTT.

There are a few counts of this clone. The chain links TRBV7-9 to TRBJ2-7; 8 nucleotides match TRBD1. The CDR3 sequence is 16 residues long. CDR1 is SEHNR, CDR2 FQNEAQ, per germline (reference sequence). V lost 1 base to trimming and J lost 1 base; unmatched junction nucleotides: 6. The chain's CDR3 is CASSLGPGGASYEQYF. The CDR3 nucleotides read TGTGCCAGCAGCTTAGGTCCAGGGGGCGCTTCCTACGAGCAGTACTTC.

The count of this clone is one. CDR3 DNA: TGTGCCAGTAGTATCGGCACCGGGGAGCTGTTTTTT. Its translation is CASSIGTGELFF. The chain recombines TRBV19 with TRBJ2-2, with no clear D. Trimming cost V 3 bases and J 4 bases, with 3 bases left between them. The CDR3 totals 12 residues. CDR1 is LNHDA and CDR2 is SQIVND in the germline V gene (reference sequence).

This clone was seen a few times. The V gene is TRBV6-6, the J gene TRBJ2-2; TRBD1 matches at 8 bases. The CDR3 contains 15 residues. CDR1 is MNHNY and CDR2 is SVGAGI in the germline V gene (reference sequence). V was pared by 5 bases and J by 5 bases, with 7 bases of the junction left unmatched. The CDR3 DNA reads TGTGCCAGCAGTCAAACAGGGGGAGGTACCGGGGAGCTGTTTTTT. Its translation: CASSQTGGGTGELFF.

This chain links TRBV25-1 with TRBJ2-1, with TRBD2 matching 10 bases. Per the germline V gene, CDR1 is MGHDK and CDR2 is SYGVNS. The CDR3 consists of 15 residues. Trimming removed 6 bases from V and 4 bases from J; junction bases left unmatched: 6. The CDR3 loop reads CASRDRTSGYNEQFF. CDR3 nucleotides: TGTGCCAGCAGAGATAGGACTAGCGGATACAATGAGCAGTTCTTC. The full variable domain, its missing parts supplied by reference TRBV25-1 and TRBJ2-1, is EADIYQTPRYLVIGTGKKITLECSQTMGHDKMYWYQQDPGMELHLIHYSYGVNSTEKGDLSSESTVSRIRTEHFPLTLESARPSHTSQYLCASRDRTSGYNEQFFGPGTRLTVL.

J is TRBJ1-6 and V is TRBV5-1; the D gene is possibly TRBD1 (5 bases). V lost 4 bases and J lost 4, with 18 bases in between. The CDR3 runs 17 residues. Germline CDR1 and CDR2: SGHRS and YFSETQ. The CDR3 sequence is CASSTGLQNSYNSPLHF. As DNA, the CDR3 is TGCGCCAGCAGCACGGGACTTCAGAACTCTTATAATTCACCCCTCCACTTT.

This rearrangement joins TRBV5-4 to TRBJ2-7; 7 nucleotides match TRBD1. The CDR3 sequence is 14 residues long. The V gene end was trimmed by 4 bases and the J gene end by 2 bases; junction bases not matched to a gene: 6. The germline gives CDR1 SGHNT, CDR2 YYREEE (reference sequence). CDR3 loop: CASSPRDSTYEQYF. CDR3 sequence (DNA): TGTGCCAGCAGCCCCCGGGACAGCACCTACGAGCAGTACTTC.

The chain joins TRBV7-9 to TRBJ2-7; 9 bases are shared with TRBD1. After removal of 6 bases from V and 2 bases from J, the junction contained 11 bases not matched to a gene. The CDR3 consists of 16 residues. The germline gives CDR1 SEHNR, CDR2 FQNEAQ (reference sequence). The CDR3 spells CASRETGGIKTYEQYF. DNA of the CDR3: TGTGCCAGCAGGGAGACAGGGGGTATTAAGACCTACGAGCAGTACTTC.

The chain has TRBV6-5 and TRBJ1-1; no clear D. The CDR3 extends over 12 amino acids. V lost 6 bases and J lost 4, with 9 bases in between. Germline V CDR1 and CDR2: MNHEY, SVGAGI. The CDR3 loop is CASSSVGTEAFF. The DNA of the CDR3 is TGTGCCAGCAGCTCGGTCGGCACTGAAGCTTTCTTT.

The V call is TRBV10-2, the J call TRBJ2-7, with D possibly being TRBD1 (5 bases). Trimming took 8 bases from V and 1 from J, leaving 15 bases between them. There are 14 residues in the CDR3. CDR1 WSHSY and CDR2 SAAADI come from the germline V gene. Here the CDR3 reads CASLGPHRSYEQYF. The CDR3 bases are TGCGCCAGCTTGGGGCCCCATCGTTCCTACGAGCAGTACTTC.

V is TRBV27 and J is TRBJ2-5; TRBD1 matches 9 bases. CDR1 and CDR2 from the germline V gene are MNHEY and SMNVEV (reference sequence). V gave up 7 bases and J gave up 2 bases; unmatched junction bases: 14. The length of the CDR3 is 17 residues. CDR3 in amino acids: CASNPTGGPKLQETQYF. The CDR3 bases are TGTGCCAGCAATCCTACAGGGGGCCCAAAACTTCAAGAGACCCAGTACTTC.

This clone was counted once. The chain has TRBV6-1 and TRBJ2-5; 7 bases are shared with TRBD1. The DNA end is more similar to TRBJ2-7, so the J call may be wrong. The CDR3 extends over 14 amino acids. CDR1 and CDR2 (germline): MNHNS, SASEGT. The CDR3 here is CASSDSQGTYEQYF. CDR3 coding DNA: TGTGCCAGCAGTGATTCACAGGGGACCTACGAGCAGTACTTC.

The CDR3 sequence is CATSRDNRSNYGYTF. The CDR3 nucleotides are TGTGCCACCAGCAGAGATAACAGGTCGAACTATGGCTACACCTTC. This sequence joins TRBV15 and TRBJ1-2, with a tentative D call TRBD1 (5 bases). The V gene lost 0 bases and the J gene lost 2 bases, with 10 bases spanning the gap. Germline lookup yields CDR1 LNHNV and CDR2 YYDKDF (reference sequence). The CDR3 has 15 residues.

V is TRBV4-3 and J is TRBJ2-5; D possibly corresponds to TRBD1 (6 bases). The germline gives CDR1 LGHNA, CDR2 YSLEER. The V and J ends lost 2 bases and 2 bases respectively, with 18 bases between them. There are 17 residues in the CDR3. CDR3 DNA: TGCGCCAGCAGCCAAAGCCAGCAGGACAGAAGACAAGAGACCCAGTACTTC. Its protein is CASSQSQQDRRQETQYF.

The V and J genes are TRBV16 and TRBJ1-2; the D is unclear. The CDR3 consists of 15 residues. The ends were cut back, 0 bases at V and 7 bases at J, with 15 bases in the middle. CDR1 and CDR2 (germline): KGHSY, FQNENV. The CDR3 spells CASSQSLVQAGGYTF. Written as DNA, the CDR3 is TGTGCCAGCAGCCAATCGCTCGTCCAGGCGGGTGGCTACACCTTC. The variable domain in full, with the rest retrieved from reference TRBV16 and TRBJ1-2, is GEEVAQTPKHLVRGEGQKAKLYCAPIKGHSYVFWYQQVLKNEFKFLISFQNENVFDETGMPKERFSAKCLPNSPCSLEIQATKLEDSAVYFCASSQSLVQAGGYTFGSGTRLTVV.

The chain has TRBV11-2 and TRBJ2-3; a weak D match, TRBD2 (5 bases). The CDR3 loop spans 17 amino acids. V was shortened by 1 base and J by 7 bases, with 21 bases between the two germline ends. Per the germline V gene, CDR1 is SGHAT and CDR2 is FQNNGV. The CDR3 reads CASSLGPGSTQTYTQYF. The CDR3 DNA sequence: TGTGCCAGCAGCTTAGGGCCGGGATCCACACAGACTTATACGCAGTATTTT.

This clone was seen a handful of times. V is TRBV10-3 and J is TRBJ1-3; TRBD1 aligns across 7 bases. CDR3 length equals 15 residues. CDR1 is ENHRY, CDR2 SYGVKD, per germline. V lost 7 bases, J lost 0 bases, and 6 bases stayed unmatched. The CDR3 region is CAINDRAFSGNTIYF. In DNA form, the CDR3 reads TGTGCCATCAACGACAGGGCTTTCTCTGGAAACACCATATATTTT.

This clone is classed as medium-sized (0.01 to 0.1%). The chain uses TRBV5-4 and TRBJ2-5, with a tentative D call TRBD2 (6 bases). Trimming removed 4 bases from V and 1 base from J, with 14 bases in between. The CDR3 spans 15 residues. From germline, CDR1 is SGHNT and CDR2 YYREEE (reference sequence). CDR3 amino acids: CASSSGGAGQETQYF. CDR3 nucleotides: TGTGCCAGCAGCAGCGGCGGGGCCGGCCAAGAGACCCAGTACTTC.

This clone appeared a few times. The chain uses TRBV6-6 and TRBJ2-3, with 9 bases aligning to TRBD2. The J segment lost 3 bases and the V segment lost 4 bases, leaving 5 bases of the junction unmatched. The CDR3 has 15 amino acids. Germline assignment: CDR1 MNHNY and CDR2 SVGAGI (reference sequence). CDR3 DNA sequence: TGTGCCAGCAGTTCTAGCGGGGCGGGGACAGATACGCAGTATTTT. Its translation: CASSSSGAGTDTQYF.